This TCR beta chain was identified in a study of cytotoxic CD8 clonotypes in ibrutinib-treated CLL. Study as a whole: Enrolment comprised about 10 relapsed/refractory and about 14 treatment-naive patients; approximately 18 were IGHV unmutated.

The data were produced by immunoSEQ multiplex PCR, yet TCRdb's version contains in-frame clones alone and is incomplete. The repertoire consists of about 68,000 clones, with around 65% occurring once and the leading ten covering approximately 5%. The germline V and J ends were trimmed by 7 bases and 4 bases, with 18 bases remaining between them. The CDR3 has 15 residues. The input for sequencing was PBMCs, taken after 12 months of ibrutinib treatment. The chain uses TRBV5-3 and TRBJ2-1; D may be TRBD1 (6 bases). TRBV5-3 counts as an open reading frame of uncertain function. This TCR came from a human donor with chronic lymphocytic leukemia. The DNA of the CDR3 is TGTGCCAGAGGGACACCGAGCGCCCTTTACAATGAGCAGTTCTTC. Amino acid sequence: CARGTPSALYNEQFF.